The 18 T cell receptor beta chains in this list originate from one sample, sequenced in a study of T cell repertoires in cytomegalovirus infection. TCRdb passed the reads through MiXCR, listing each CDR3 protein once. The sample records 75,000 to 100,000 distinct CDR3 sequences, about 29% being singletons. Their recognized antigens are unknown. The material was CD8+ T cells from cultured PBMCs, obtained from culture after CMV antigen stimulation. These receptors were obtained from a human donor in good health (CMV status not recorded). Some clones in this sample may be carry-over from other donors' samples.

Only a few counts were recorded for this clonotype. The chain employs TRBV7-9 and TRBJ1-5; possible D gene TRBD1, 5 bases. Per the germline V gene, CDR1 is SEHNR and CDR2 is FQNEAQ (reference sequence). This CDR3 region has 16 residues. V was shortened by 5 bases and J by 5 bases, with 19 bases between the two germline ends. The CDR3 DNA sequence: TGTGCCAGCAGCCAGGGCGACCCCCTCTGGGATCAGCCCCAGCATTTT. Translating gives CASSQGDPLWDQPQHF.

This clonotype came up many times. J is TRBJ2-3 and V is TRBV7-2; D call uncertain. This CDR3 is built from 16 residues. The V and J ends lost 1 base and 0 bases respectively, with 11 bases between them. CDR1 and CDR2 from the germline V gene are SGHTA and FQGNSA. CDR3 DNA: TGTGCCAGCAGCTTAGGCCCAGGATTAAGCACAGATACGCAGTATTTT. Translated: CASSLGPGLSTDTQYF.

The rearrangement joins TRBV13 to TRBJ2-7, with D unresolved. The V gene lost 0 bases and the J gene lost 7 bases, with 10 bases spanning the gap. The CDR3 contains 13 residues. CDR1 is PRHDT, CDR2 FYEKMQ, per germline (reference sequence). In DNA form, the CDR3 reads TGTGCCAGCAGCTTAGGGACGTACTTAGAGCAGTACTTC. Its protein product is CASSLGTYLEQYF.

This clonotype was counted only a few times. This sequence joins TRBV27 and TRBJ2-2; 8 positions match TRBD2. CDR1 and CDR2 (germline): MNHEY, SMNVEV (reference sequence). J was trimmed by 6 bases and V by 2 bases; bases with no gene match: 8. The CDR3 covers 16 residues. In DNA, the CDR3 is TGTGCCAGCAGTTTAATACGGGGGGGCAGCTCCGGGGAGCTGTTTTTT. Translation: CASSLIRGGSSGELFF.

The chain has TRBV12-3 or TRBV12-4 and TRBJ2-2; TRBD2 is a possible D gene (6 bases). The CDR3 has 15 residues. Trimming pared 3 bases from V and 10 bases from J, leaving 18 bases between. The CDR3, as DNA: TGTGCCAGCAGTTTTATTGGCGGGGCCCGTGAGGAGCTGTTTTTT. Protein product: CASSFIGGAREELFF.

This clonotype was seen at least ten times. CDR3 bases: TGTGCCAGCAGCTCCCAGACAGGGGGATCCTATAATTCACCCCTCCACTTT. This gives the protein CASSSQTGGSYNSPLHF. J is TRBJ1-6 and V is TRBV5-6; 9 bases map to TRBD1. V lost 3 bases, J lost 1 base, and 5 bases stayed unmatched. The germline V gene has CDR1 SGHDT and CDR2 YYEEEE. The length of the CDR3 is 17 residues.

This clonotype has only a few counts. The chain has TRBV12-3 or TRBV12-4 and TRBJ2-1; the D gene is possibly TRBD1 (8 bases). The CDR3 spans 15 residues. Trimming left V 3 bases short and J 7 bases short, with 16 bases between. The CDR3 DNA follows: TGTGCCAGCAGTTTCGGACAGGGAGGGAAGAATGAGCAGTTCTTC. Its translation is CASSFGQGGKNEQFF.

This sequence joins TRBV7-6 and TRBJ2-3, with D tentatively TRBD2 (5 bases). The germline gives CDR1 SGHVS, CDR2 FNYEAQ. Trimming took 5 bases from V and 1 from J, leaving 16 bases between them. CDR3 length equals 16 residues. The DNA of the CDR3 is TGTGCCAGCAGCCGACATCAGAACGGGGGCACAGATACGCAGTATTTT. Translated, it gives CASSRHQNGGTDTQYF.

At least ten counts were recorded for this clonotype. CDR3 bases: TGTGCCAGCAGCCCAGGGGACGGGCCCTTAGAGCAGTACTTC. Translation gives CASSPGDGPLEQYF. This sequence joins TRBV7-9 and TRBJ2-7, with a tentative D call TRBD1 (6 bases). The CDR3 totals 14 residues. The germline V gene encodes CDR1 SEHNR and CDR2 FQNEAQ (reference sequence). V lost 5 bases and J 7 bases, leaving 18 bases between the germline ends.

This rearrangement joins TRBV2 to TRBJ2-1; D remains ambiguous. The CDR3 has 12 amino acids. The germline CDR1 and CDR2 sequences are SNHLY and FYNNEI. V was shortened by 3 bases and J by 4 bases, with 4 bases between the two germline ends. The CDR3 DNA reads as TGTGCCAGCAGTGATACTTACAATGAGCAGTTCTTC. Translating it yields CASSDTYNEQFF. Variable domain in full (rest from reference TRBV2 and TRBJ2-1): EPEVTQTPSHQVTQMGQEVILRCVPISNHLYFYWYRQILGQKVEFLVSFYNNEISEKSEIFDDQFSVERPDGSNFTLKIRSTKLEDSAMYFCASSDTYNEQFFGPGTRLTVL.

The chain carries TRBV12-3 or TRBV12-4 and TRBJ2-7; D may match TRBD1 or TRBD2 (6 bases each). V shed 6 bases and J shed 2 bases, with 17 bases lying between them. The CDR3 totals 15 residues. The CDR3 sequence: CASSPVGGLTYEQYF. The CDR3 nucleotides are TGTGCCAGCAGCCCTGTAGGGGGGTTGACCTACGAGCAGTACTTC.

This clonotype was seen a handful of times. This sequence joins TRBV7-9 and TRBJ2-1, with TRBD2 as a possible D gene (6 bases). The CDR3 is made up of 16 amino acids. Germline CDR1 is SEHNR and CDR2 is FQNEAQ (reference sequence). V dropped 2 bases and J dropped 4 bases, with 15 bases sitting between them. The CDR3 coding sequence is TGTGCCAGCAGCTTACGACCGGCGGGGCCATACAATGAGCAGTTCTTC. Translated, it gives CASSLRPAGPYNEQFF.

J is TRBJ2-2 and V is TRBV7-2, with D perhaps TRBD2 (6 bases). This CDR3 is built from 14 residues. With 2 bases removed from V and 5 bases from J, the gap between germline ends came to 9 bases. CDR1 is SGHTA and CDR2 is FQGNSA in the germline V gene. The CDR3 here is CASSLRTNTGELFF. The CDR3 region has the DNA TGTGCCAGCAGCTTACGGACTAATACCGGGGAGCTGTTTTTT.

In this sample, this clonotype turned up once. A much larger clone sits a single nucleotide away, making a read error possible. V and J are TRBV7-2 and TRBJ2-3; TRBD2 matches at 8 bases. The germline gives CDR1 SGHTA, CDR2 FQGNSA. With 7 bases clipped from V and 2 bases from J, the junction kept 8 bases outside the gene matches. This CDR3 spans 15 amino acids. Written as DNA, the CDR3 is TGTGCCAGCAACCCAAGCGGGGGCCACACAGATACGCAGTATTTT. This gives the protein CASNPSGGHTDTQYF.

This clonotype has ten or more counts. The chain recombines TRBV13 with TRBJ2-7, with 7 nucleotides matching TRBD1. CDR1 is PRHDT and CDR2 is FYEKMQ in the germline V gene (reference sequence). The CDR3 has 15 residues. The J segment lost 1 base and the V segment lost 4 bases, leaving 7 bases of the junction unmatched. For the CDR3, the DNA is TGTGCCAGCAGCTCCAGGGGGACAACGTCCTACGAGCAGTACTTC. This gives the protein CASSSRGTTSYEQYF. The full variable domain, completed using reference TRBV13 and TRBJ2-7, is AAGVIQSPRHLIKEKRETATLKCYPIPRHDTVYWYQQGPGQDPQFLISFYEKMQSDKGSIPDRFSAQQFSDYHSELNMSSLELGDSALYFCASSSRGTTSYEQYFGPGTRLTVT.

The gene calls are TRBV2 and TRBJ1-5, with D maybe TRBD1 (6 bases). V gave up 0 bases and J gave up 3 bases, with 12 bases separating them. Germline V gives CDR1 SNHLY, CDR2 FYNNEI. This CDR3 spans 16 amino acids. CDR3 protein: CASSEAGQNLNQPQHF. The CDR3 nucleotides are TGTGCCAGCAGTGAAGCTGGACAGAATCTCAATCAGCCCCAGCATTTT.

This clonotype was picked up a small number of times. The chain links TRBV2 to TRBJ2-5; 10 nucleotides align to TRBD1. V lost 6 bases and J lost 2; bases outside the gene matches: 3. The CDR3 has 14 amino acids. The germline V gene encodes CDR1 SNHLY and CDR2 FYNNEI. CDR3 sequence (DNA): TGTGCCAGCAGGGGACAGGGGCAGCAAGAGACCCAGTACTTC. Amino acid sequence: CASRGQGQQETQYF.

This clonotype was seen only a few times. The J gene is TRBJ2-1, the V gene TRBV18; perhaps TRBD1 as D (6 bases). The CDR3 totals 15 residues. V dropped 3 bases and J dropped 5 bases, with 14 bases sitting between them. Per the germline V gene, CDR1 is KGHSH and CDR2 is LQKENI. The CDR3 spells CASSPMDRRDNEQFF. The DNA of the CDR3 is TGTGCCAGCTCACCCATGGACAGAAGGGACAATGAGCAGTTCTTC.